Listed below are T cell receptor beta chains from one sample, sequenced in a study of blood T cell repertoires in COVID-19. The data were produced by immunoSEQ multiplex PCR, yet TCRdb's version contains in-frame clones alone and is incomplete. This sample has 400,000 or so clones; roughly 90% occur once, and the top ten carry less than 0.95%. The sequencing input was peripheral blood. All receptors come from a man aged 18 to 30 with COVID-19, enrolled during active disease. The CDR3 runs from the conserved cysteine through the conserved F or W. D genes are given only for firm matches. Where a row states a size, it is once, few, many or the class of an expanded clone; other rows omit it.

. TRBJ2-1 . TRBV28 TGTGCCAGCAGTCCCCGGACTGCCGGGGGGTTCTTC CASSPRTAGGFF
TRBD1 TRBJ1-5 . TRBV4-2 TGTGCCAGCAGCCAAGATAGGGGGCCTCAGCCCCAGCATTTT CASSQDRGPQPQHF
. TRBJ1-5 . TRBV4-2 TGTGCCAGCAGCCAAGACAGGAATAGCAATCAGCCCCAGCATTTT CASSQDRNSNQPQHF
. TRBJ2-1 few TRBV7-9 TGTGCCAGCAGCTTAGTACCGGGGGATGACAATGAGCAGTTCTTC CASSLVPGDDNEQFF
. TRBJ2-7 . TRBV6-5 TGTGCCAGCAGTTACCAGACTGGGGAGCAGTACTTC CASSYQTGEQYF
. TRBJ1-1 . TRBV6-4 TGTGCCAGCAGAGCTAGGGGGGAAGCTTTCTTT CASRARGEAFF
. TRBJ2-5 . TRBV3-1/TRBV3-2 TGTGCCAGCAGCCAAATTCTCTTCCAAGAGACCCAGTACTTC CASSQILFQETQYF
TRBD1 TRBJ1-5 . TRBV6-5 TGTGCCAGCAGTACAACTAGGACAGGGCATCAGCCCCAGCATTTT CASSTTRTGHQPQHF
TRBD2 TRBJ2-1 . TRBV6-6 TGTGCCAGCAGTCGAGTTTCGGGACTAGCGAGAAATGAGCAGTTCTTC CASSRVSGLARNEQFF
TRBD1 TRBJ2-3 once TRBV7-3 TGTGCCAGCAGCTTTACAGGGGTGTCGCCAGATACGCAGTATTTT CASSFTGVSPDTQYF
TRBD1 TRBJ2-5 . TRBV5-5 TGTGCCAGCAGCTTGGGACAGGGGTTTGAGACCCAGTACTTC CASSLGQGFETQYF
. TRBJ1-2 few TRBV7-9 TGTGCCAGCAGCTTAGGTGCAGGGTCCTATGGCTACACCTTC CASSLGAGSYGYTF
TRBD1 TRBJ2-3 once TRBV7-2 TGTGCCAGCAGCGAGACAGGGGTAGATACGCAGTATTTT CASSETGVDTQYF
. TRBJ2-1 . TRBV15 TGTGCCACCAGCTCAGAGGAGGGTTGGGACAGTAGCATCTTC CATSSEEGWDSSIF
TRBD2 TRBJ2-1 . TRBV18 TGTGCCAGCTCACTTTTAGCGGGACCCTACAATGAGCAGTTCTTC CASSLLAGPYNEQFF
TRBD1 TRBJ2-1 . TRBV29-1 TGCAGCGTCTCCAGACAGGGCTCGAGCTCCTACAATGAGCAGTTCTTC CSVSRQGSSSYNEQFF
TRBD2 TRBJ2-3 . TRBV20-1 TGCAGTGCCAGTAGGACTAGCGGGGGGGCCGGGGCAGATACGCAGTATTTT CSASRTSGGAGADTQYF
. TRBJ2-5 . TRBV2 TGTGCCAGCAGTGATTTGGCCATATTGGAGACCCAGTACTTC CASSDLAILETQYF
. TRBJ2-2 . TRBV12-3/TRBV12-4 TGTGCCAGCAGTGCCCGTCGGGGGGAGCTGTTTTTT CASSARRGELFF
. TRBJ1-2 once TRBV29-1 TGCAGCGTCCAGTCTAACTATGGCTACACCTTC CSVQSNYGYTF
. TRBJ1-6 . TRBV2 TGTGCCAGACAGGGTGGCAATTCACCCCTCCACTTT CARQGGNSPLHF
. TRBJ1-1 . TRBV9 TGTGCCAGCAGCCCCGGGGGGAACAGTTATCCTGAAGCTTTCTTT CASSPGGNSYPEAFF
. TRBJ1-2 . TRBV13 TGTGCCAGCAGCTTAGCAGGGTACCCTGGCTACACCTTC CASSLAGYPGYTF
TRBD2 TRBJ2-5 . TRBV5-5 TGTGCCAGCAGCTCGGTCAGGCTAGCGGGAGGAGAAGAGACCCAGTACTTC CASSSVRLAGGEETQYF
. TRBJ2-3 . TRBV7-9 TGTGCCAGCAGCGAGGAGGGACGGGAGACAGATACGCAGTATTTT CASSEEGRETDTQYF
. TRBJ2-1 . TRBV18 TGTGCCAGCTCACCTCCCGTTACGGATGAGCAGTTCTTC CASSPPVTDEQFF
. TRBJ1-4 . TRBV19 TGTGCCAGTAGTATGGTCCGGACGGGAGATGAAAAACTGTTTTTT CASSMVRTGDEKLFF
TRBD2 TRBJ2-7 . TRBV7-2 TGTGCCAGCAGCTTAGTGTCTAGCGGGGACTACGAGCAGTACTTC CASSLVSSGDYEQYF
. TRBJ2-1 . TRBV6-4 TGTGCCAGCAGCAACCAGCGGACGTCGCCGAACAATGAGCAGTTCTTC CASSNQRTSPNNEQFF
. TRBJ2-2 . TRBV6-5 TGTGCCAGCGGCGCGGGGTACACCGGGGAGCTGTTTTTT CASGAGYTGELFF
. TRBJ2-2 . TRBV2 TGTGCCAGCAGCCGCCTGGGACTGGACACCGGGGAGCTGTTTTTT CASSRLGLDTGELFF
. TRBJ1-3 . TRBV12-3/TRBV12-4 TGTGCCAGCAGATCAAATGGAAACACCATATATTTT CASRSNGNTIYF
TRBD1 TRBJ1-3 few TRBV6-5 TGTGCCAGCAGGGGGGACAGGGGGCCTGGAAACACCATATATTTT CASRGDRGPGNTIYF
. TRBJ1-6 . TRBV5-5 TGTGCCAGCAGCTCCGCTGGGACTAGCTCCTATAATTCACCCCTCCACTTT CASSSAGTSSYNSPLHF
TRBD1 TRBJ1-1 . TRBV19 TGTGCCAGCGGACAGGGGAACACTGAAGCTTTCTTT CASGQGNTEAFF
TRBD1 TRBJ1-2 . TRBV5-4 TGTGCCAGCACCATACAGGGGTATGGCTACACCTTC CASTIQGYGYTF
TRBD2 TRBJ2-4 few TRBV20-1 TGCAGTGCTAGTTCAAGCGGGAGGGCCAGAGGCAAAAACATTCAGTACTTC CSASSSGRARGKNIQYF
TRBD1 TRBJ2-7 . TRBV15 TGTGCCACCAGCAGAGGCGGACAGGGACCCTACGAGCAGTACTTC CATSRGGQGPYEQYF
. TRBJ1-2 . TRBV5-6 TGTGCCAGCTTTCAATGGGTCGGGACTCCCACGGTGGGTGGCTACACCTTC CASFQWVGTPTVGGYTF
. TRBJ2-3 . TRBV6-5 TGTGCCAGCAGGCCAGACACAGATACGCAGTATTTT CASRPDTDTQYF
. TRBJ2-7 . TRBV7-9 TGTGCCAGCAGCTCCCCCCCACAGGACAACTACGAGCAGTACTTC CASSSPPQDNYEQYF
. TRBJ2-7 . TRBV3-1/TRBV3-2 TGTGCCAGCAGCCCAGGGCCTCCTTTCGAGCAGTACTTC CASSPGPPFEQYF
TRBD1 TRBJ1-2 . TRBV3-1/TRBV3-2 TGTGCCAGCAGCCAAGCGGGGACAGGGCCTTATGGCTACACCTTC CASSQAGTGPYGYTF
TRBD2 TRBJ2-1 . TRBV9 TGTGCCAGCAGCGCCCTTAGCGGGAGGGTGGATGAGCAGTTCTTC CASSALSGRVDEQFF
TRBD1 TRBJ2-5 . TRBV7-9 TGTGCCAGCAGCTCAACTAGGGGGCCTCAAGAGACCCAGTACTTC CASSSTRGPQETQYF
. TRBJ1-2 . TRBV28 TGTGCCAGCAGTTTGGGGCTGGGGGAGGGTCTGAGAGGTTATGGCTACACCTTC CASSLGLGEGLRGYGYTF
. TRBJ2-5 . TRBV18 TGTGCCAGCTCAACAGGGCTCAGGGAGACCCAGTACTTC CASSTGLRETQYF
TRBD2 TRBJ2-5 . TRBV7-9 TGTGCCAGCAGCTTAGGACTAGCGGGGGGATTGATGAAGTACTTC CASSLGLAGGLMKYF
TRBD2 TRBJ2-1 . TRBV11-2 TGTGCCAGCAGCTTATTGACTAGCGGCATGTATGAGCAGTTCTTC CASSLLTSGMYEQFF
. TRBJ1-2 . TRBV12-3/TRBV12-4 TGTGCCAGCAAAACGACATTTAGGGGCTACACCTTC CASKTTFRGYTF
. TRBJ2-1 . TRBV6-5 TGTGCCAGCAGTTCTAGCGACGAGTCCCTGTATCGCGAGCAGTTCTTC CASSSSDESLYREQFF
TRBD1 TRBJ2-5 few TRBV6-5 TGTGCCAGCAGTTACACAGGGGGCCAAGAGACCCAGTACTTC CASSYTGGQETQYF
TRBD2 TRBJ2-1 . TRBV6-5 TGTGCCAGCCGTCCAGCGGGAAACGGCAATGAGCAGTTCTTC CASRPAGNGNEQFF
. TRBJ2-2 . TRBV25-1 TGTGCCAGCAGTGAAATTTGGACTAAATACACCGGGGAGCTGTTTTTT CASSEIWTKYTGELFF
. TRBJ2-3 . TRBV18 TGTGCCAGCTCACGCTTGGCTGGTACGCAGTATTTT CASSRLAGTQYF